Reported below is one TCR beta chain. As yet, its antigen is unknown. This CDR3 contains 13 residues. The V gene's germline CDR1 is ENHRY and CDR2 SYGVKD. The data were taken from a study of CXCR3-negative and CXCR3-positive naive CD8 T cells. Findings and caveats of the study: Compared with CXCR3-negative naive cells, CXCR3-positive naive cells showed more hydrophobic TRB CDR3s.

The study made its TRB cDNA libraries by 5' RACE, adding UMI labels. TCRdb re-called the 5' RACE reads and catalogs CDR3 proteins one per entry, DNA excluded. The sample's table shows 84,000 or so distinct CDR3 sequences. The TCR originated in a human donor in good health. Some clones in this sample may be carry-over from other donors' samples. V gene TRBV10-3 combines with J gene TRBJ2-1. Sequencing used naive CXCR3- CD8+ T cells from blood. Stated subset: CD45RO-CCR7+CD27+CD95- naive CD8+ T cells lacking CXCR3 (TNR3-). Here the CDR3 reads CAISEVPTGEQFF.